The 9 T cell receptor beta chains listed next were all sequenced from one sample in a study of T cells in Graves' hyperthyroidism and ophthalmopathy. Amplified TCR beta CDR3 regions came from RNA transcripts. HTBI primers were used for first-round RT-PCR of the TCR CDR3. TCRdb itself ran the multiplex PCR reads through MiXCR, one entry per CDR3 protein. The table shows around 620,000 distinct CDR3 sequences, with around 46% occurring only once. The sequencing input was peripheral blood or thyroid tissue (not recorded which). The origin of the receptors is an adult woman with Graves' disease, either hyperthyroidism or ophthalmopathy (not recorded which).

The CDR3 loop reads CSVERGSAEAFF. The CDR3 DNA follows: TGCAGCGTTGAAAGGGGAAGCGCTGAAGCTTTCTTT. The V call is TRBV29-1, the J call TRBJ1-1; weak D call: TRBD1 (5 bases). CDR1 and CDR2 (germline): SQVTM, ANQGSEA. V was pared by 2 bases and J by 6 bases, with 10 bases between. The CDR3 has 12 amino acids.

This clonotype was detected many times. V usage is TRBV5-1 and J usage is TRBJ2-7; TRBD1 matches 7 bases. J was trimmed by 2 bases and V by 0 bases; bases with no gene match: 2. Looked up from germline, CDR1 is SGHRS and CDR2 is YFSETQ. The CDR3 is made up of 14 amino acids. CDR3 coding DNA: TGCGCCAGCAGCTTGGAGACAGGGCCCTACGAGCAGTACTTC. Encoded protein: CASSLETGPYEQYF.

This clonotype was found many times. Here the CDR3 reads CASSLESEAFGGYTF. The CDR3 DNA sequence: TGTGCCAGCAGCTTAGAGTCGGAAGCTTTTGGGGGCTACACCTTC. The rearrangement joins TRBV7-2 to TRBJ1-2; D gene ambiguous. The V end lost 1 base, the J end lost 8 bases, and 17 bases lay between the germline ends. The germline CDR1 and CDR2 sequences are SGHTA and FQGNSA. The CDR3 is made up of 15 amino acids. Using reference TRBV7-2 and TRBJ1-2 for the parts outside the CDR3, the full variable domain is GAGVSQSPSNKVTEKGKDVELRCDPISGHTALYWYRQSLGQGLEFLIYFQGNSAPDKSGLPSDRFSAERTGGSVSTLTIQRTQQEDSAVYLCASSLESEAFGGYTFGSGTRLTVV.

The chain couples TRBV20-1 to TRBJ1-2, with D perhaps TRBD1 (5 bases). The CDR3 length is 13 residues. The V gene's germline CDR1 is DFQATT and CDR2 SNEGSKA (reference sequence). Trimming shortened V by 3 bases and J by 10 bases, and 18 bases separated the two germline ends. The CDR3 loop is CSARVREIDDYTF. In DNA form, the CDR3 reads TGCAGTGCTAGGGTCAGGGAAATCGACGACTACACCTTC.

The V and J genes are TRBV5-6 and TRBJ1-2; the match to TRBD1 covers 9 bases. The CDR3 has 16 residues. After removal of 4 bases from V and 0 bases from J, the junction contained 7 bases not matched to a gene. The V gene's germline CDR1 is SGHDT and CDR2 YYEEEE. The CDR3 here is CASSRTGTGTNYGYTF. The CDR3 region has the DNA TGTGCCAGCAGCCGCACCGGGACAGGGACTAACTATGGCTACACCTTC.

There are many counts of this clonotype. V gene TRBV14 combines with J gene TRBJ1-1, with D unclear. CDR3 length equals 12 residues. V dropped 1 base and J dropped 4 bases, with 4 bases sitting between them. Looked up from germline, CDR1 is SGHDN and CDR2 is FVKESK. CDR3 sequence: CASSQGITEAFF. In DNA, the CDR3 is TGTGCCAGCAGCCAAGGGATCACTGAAGCTTTCTTT.

V and J are TRBV7-2 and TRBJ2-2; D perhaps matches TRBD2 (6 bases). This CDR3 spans 16 amino acids. Germline V CDR1 and CDR2: SGHTA, FQGNSA. Trimming cost V 2 bases and J 6 bases, with 16 bases left between them. The CDR3 DNA sequence: TGTGCCAGCAGCTTATCTCGCGGGACGGGATCCGGGGAGCTGTTTTTT. This encodes CASSLSRGTGSGELFF.

The gene calls are TRBV2 and TRBJ1-3, with a tentative D call TRBD1 (5 bases). Germline CDR1 is SNHLY and CDR2 is FYNNEI. The length of the CDR3 is 14 residues. The V gene lost 4 bases and the J gene lost 5 bases, with 12 bases spanning the gap. The chain's CDR3 is CASSAPGSRNTIYF. The CDR3 DNA sequence: TGTGCCAGCAGTGCCCCAGGGTCTCGAAACACCATATATTTT.

The genes are TRBV6-1 and TRBJ2-7; D may match TRBD1 or TRBD2 (6 bases each). The CDR3 is made up of 12 amino acids. The germline CDR1 and CDR2 sequences are MNHNS and SASEGT. The V and J ends lost 11 bases and 4 bases respectively, with 15 bases between them. CDR3 loop: CAAAGDSYEQYF. The CDR3 DNA sequence: TGTGCCGCAGCAGGGGACTCTTACGAGCAGTACTTC.